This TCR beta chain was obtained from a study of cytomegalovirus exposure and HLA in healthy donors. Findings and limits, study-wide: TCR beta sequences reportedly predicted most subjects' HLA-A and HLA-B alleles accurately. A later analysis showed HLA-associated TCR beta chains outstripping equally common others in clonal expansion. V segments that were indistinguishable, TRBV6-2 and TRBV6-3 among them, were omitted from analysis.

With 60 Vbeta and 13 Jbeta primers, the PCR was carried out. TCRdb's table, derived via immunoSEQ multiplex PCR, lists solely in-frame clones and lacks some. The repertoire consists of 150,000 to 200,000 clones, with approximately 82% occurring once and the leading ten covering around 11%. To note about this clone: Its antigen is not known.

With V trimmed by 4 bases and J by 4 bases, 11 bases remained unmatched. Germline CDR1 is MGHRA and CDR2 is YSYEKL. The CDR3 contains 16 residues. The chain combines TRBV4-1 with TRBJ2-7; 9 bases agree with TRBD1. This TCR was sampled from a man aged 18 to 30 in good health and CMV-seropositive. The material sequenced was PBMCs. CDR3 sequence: CASSPEVQGARYEQYF. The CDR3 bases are TGCGCCAGCAGCCCCGAAGTACAGGGGGCGCGGTACGAGCAGTACTTC.